The rows below give T cell receptor beta chains drawn from one sample of a study of blood T cell repertoires in COVID-19. Only in-frame clones appear in the TCRdb table, and some are missing; sequencing was by immunoSEQ multiplex PCR. The data show around 26,000 clones, about 81% seen once. The specimen was peripheral blood. The receptor source for this set is a woman aged 70-85 years with COVID-19, enrolled during active disease. Each CDR3 is given with its conserved first and last residue. Each record gives: clone size, V gene, D gene, J gene, CDR3 DNA, CDR3 protein. The D gene is left open where the match is weak. Rows give clone size only sometimes, using once, few, many, or a class for an expanded clone.

>.|TRBV9|.|TRBJ1-6
TGTGCCAGCAACAAACTCCGGACACCCTTTAATTCACCCCTCCACTTT
CASNKLRTPFNSPLHF
>.|TRBV7-6|TRBD2|TRBJ2-3
TGTGCCAGCAGCTTCTCGACTAGCGGGGGCACAGATACGCAGTATTTT
CASSFSTSGGTDTQYF
>.|TRBV5-6|.|TRBJ1-4
TGTGCCAGCAGTACGGGAACTAATGAAAAACTGTTTTTT
CASSTGTNEKLFF
>.|TRBV19|TRBD1|TRBJ1-3
TGTGCCAGTAGTGTCGGGACAGGGTCCGGAAACACCATATATTTT
CASSVGTGSGNTIYF
>few|TRBV19|.|TRBJ2-5
TGTGCCAGTAGTCAAGCACAGGGAGAGACCCAGTACTTC
CASSQAQGETQYF
>.|TRBV19|.|TRBJ1-6
TGTGCCAGTAAAGGGGCCAATTCACCCCTCCACTTT
CASKGANSPLHF
>.|TRBV4-2|.|TRBJ1-6
TGTGCCAGCAGCCAAGGTTCACAGGGTGATTCACCCCTCCACTTT
CASSQGSQGDSPLHF
>.|TRBV27|.|TRBJ2-5
TGTGCCAGCAGTTTATCGGCAGTTGCTGTAGAGACCCAGTACTTC
CASSLSAVAVETQYF
>.|TRBV7-6|TRBD1|TRBJ1-5
TGTGCCAGCAGCGGCCGGGACAGGGGGTTTCAGCCCCAGCATTTT
CASSGRDRGFQPQHF
>once|TRBV7-2|TRBD1|TRBJ1-4
TGTGCCAGCAGTTTGTCCGGGACAGGGGAAGAAAAACTGTTTTTT
CASSLSGTGEEKLFF
>.|TRBV10-3|.|TRBJ2-1
TGTGCCATCAGTGGACTCGACTCCGAGCAGTTCTTC
CAISGLDSEQFF
>.|TRBV10-3|.|TRBJ2-1
TGTGCCATCAGTGAGTCTACTGTCGGGACCTACAATGAGCAGTTCTTC
CAISESTVGTYNEQFF
>.|TRBV19|TRBD2|TRBJ2-2
TGTGCCAGTAGGGGACTAGGGTACACCGGGGAGCTGTTTTTT
CASRGLGYTGELFF
>.|TRBV19|.|TRBJ2-3
TGTGCCAGTAGTACAGGGATATACGATACGCAGTATTTT
CASSTGIYDTQYF
>.|TRBV6-5|TRBD2|TRBJ2-3
TGTGCCAGCAGTCAGAGCGGGACTAGCACAGATACGCAGTATTTT
CASSQSGTSTDTQYF
>.|TRBV18|TRBD1|TRBJ1-4
TGTGCCAGCTCACCACGGGGACAGGGGAAGGAAAAACTGTTTTTT
CASSPRGQGKEKLFF